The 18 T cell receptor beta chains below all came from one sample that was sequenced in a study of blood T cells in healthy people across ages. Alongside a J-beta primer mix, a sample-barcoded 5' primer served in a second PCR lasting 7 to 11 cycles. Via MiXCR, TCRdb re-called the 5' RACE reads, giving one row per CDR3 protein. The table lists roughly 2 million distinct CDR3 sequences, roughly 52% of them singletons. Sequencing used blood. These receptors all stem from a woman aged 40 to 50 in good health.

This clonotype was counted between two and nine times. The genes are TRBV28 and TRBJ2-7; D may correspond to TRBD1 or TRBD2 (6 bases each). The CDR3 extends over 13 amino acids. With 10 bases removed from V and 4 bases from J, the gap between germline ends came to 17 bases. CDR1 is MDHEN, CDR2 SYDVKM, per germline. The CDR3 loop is CATLGRGLYEQYF. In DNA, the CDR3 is TGTGCCACCTTGGGACGGGGGCTTTACGAGCAGTACTTC.

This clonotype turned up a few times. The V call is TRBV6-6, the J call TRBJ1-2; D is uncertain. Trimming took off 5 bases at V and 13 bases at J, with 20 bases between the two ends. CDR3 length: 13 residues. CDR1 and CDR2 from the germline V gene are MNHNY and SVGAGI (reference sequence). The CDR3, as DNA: TGTGCCAGCAGTGACCTTAGGCGGGCTTCTGGCACCTTC. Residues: CASSDLRRASGTF.

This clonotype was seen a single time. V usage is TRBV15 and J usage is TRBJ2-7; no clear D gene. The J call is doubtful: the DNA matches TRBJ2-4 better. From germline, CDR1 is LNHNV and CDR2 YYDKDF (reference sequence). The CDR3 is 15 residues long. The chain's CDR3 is CATSRDVRPENIQYF. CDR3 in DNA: TGTGCCACCAGCAGAGATGTGAGACCCGAAAACATTCAGTACTTC.

The CDR3 sequence is CAISGNPQLHEQYF. The CDR3 DNA sequence: TGTGCCATCAGTGGAAATCCCCAGCTCCACGAGCAGTACTTC. This chain connects TRBV10-3 to TRBJ2-4, with D hard to call. The assigned J gene may be wrong: the sequence end matches TRBJ2-7 better. The CDR3 is 14 residues long. In germline, CDR1 is ENHRY, CDR2 SYGVKD.

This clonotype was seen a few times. The CDR3 spells CASSHPSRVLGNEQFF. The CDR3 DNA is TGTGCCAGCAGTCATCCAAGTAGGGTCCTTGGGAATGAGCAGTTCTTC. The chain uses TRBV28 and TRBJ2-1; D call uncertain. The V gene lost 5 bases and the J gene lost 7 bases, with 21 bases spanning the gap. Per the germline V gene, CDR1 is MDHEN and CDR2 is SYDVKM. This CDR3 spans 16 amino acids.

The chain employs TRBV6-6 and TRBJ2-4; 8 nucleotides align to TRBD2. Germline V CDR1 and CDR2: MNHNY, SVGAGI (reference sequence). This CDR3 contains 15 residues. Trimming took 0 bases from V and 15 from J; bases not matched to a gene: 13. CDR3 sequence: CASSYSRAGEETRYF. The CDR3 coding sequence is TGTGCCAGCAGTTACTCGAGAGCGGGGGAGGAGACCCGGTACTTC.

The CDR3 loop reads CASSEGKVSGGYNEQFF. CDR3 DNA: TGCGCCAGCTCGGAGGGAAAAGTGAGCGGGGGGTACAATGAGCAGTTCTTC. The chain carries TRBV5-1 and TRBJ2-1; 9 bases fit TRBD2. CDR1 and CDR2 from the germline V gene are SGHRS and YFSETQ. CDR3 size: 17 residues. Trimming at V came to 7 bases and at J to 4 bases, leaving 15 bases not matched to a gene.

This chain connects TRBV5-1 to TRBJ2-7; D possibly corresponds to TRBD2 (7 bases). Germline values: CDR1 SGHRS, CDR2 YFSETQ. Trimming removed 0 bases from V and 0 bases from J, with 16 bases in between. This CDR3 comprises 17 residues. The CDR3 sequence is CASSLEGWGGRSYEQYF. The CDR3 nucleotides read TGCGCCAGCAGCTTGGAAGGATGGGGGGGCCGCTCCTACGAGCAGTACTTC.

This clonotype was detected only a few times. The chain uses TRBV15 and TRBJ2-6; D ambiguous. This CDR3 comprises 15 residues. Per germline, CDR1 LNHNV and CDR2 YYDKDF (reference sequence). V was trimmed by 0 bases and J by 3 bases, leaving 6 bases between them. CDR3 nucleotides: TGTGCCACCAGCAGAGAGGGTGGTGGGGCCAACGTCCTGACTTTC. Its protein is CATSREGGGANVLTF.

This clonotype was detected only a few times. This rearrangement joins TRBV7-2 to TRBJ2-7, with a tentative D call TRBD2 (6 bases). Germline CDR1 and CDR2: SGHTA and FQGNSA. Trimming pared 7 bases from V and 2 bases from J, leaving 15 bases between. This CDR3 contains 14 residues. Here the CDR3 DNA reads TGTGCCAGCACCGAAGGGTCGGGGGCCTACGAGCAGTACTTC. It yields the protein CASTEGSGAYEQYF.

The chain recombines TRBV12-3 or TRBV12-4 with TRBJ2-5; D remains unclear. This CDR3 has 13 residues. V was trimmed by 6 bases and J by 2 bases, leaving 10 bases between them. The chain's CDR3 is CASSRNTQETQYF. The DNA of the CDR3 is TGTGCCAGCAGCCGTAATACGCAAGAGACCCAGTACTTC.

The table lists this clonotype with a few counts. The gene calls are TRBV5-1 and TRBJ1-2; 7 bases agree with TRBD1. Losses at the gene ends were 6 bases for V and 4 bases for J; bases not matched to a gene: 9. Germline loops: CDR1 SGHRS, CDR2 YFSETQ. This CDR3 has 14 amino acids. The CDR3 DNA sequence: TGCGCCAGCACCGCCACGGGACAGACCTATGGCTACACCTTC. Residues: CASTATGQTYGYTF.

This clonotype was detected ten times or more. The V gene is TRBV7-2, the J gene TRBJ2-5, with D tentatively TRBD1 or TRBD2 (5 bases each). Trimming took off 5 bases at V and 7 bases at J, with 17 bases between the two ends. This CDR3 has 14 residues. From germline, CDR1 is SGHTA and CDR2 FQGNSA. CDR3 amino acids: CASSRGVGLGTQYF. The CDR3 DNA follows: TGTGCCAGCAGCCGGGGCGTTGGGCTGGGGACCCAGTACTTC.

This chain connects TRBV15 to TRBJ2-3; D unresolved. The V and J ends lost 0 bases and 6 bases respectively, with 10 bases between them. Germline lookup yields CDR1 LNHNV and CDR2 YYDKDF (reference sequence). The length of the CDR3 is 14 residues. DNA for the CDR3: TGTGCCACCAGCAGAGATCTAGGTTTCGATACGCAGTATTTT. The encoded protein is CATSRDLGFDTQYF.

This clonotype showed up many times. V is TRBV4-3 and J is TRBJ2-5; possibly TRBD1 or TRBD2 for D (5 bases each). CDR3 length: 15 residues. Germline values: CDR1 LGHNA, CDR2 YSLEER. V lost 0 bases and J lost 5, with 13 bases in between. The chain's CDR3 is CASSQDNRGWETQYF. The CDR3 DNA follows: TGCGCCAGCAGCCAAGATAACCGGGGCTGGGAGACCCAGTACTTC.

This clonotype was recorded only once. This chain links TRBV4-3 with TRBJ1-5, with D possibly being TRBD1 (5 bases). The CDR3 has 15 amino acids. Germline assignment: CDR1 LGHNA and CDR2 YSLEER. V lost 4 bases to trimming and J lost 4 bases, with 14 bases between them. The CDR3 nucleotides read TGCGCCAGCAGCCGGACCCGAGGGGTAAATCAGCCCCAGCATTTT. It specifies CASSRTRGVNQPQHF.

CDR3 protein: CASRLRGSSYNSPLHF. For the CDR3, the DNA is TGTGCCAGCCGATTACGGGGGAGCTCCTATAATTCACCCCTCCACTTT. The chain employs TRBV27 and TRBJ1-6; weak D call: TRBD1 (5 bases). Germline V gene data show CDR1 as MNHEY and CDR2 as SMNVEV (reference sequence). The CDR3 runs 16 residues. Trimming pared 8 bases from V and 0 bases from J, leaving 14 bases between.

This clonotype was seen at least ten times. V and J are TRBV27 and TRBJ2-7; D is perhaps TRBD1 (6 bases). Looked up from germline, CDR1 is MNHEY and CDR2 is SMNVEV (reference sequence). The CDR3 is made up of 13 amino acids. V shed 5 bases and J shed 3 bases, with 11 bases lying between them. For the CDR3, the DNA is TGTGCCAGCAGTCCCAACAGGGTCTACGAGCAGTACTTC. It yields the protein CASSPNRVYEQYF.